The 6 T cell receptor beta chains presented below share a single source sample, sequenced in a study of T-cell reconstitution after alpha-beta-depleted transplantation in children. The library targeted TCRbeta and was prepared with unique molecular identifiers. TCRdb ran MiXCR on the PCR reads and lists one entry per CDR3 protein. Among roughly 200,000 distinct CDR3 sequences, under 13% were seen once, and the ten largest hold roughly 28%. The input for sequencing was PBMCs, taken before TCRalphabeta/CD19-depleted stem cell transplant. These receptors were taken from a child less than two years old with acute myeloid leukemia, due to receive a stem cell transplant.

This clonotype showed up many times. The chain recombines TRBV20-1 with TRBJ2-1; TRBD1 matches at 8 bases. CDR3 length: 13 amino acids. Germline loops: CDR1 DFQATT, CDR2 SNEGSKA (reference sequence). V was clipped by 5 bases and J by 7 bases; unmatched bases: 7. The CDR3 protein is CSAPTGVVNEQFF. In DNA, the CDR3 is TGCAGTGCTCCGACAGGGGTAGTAAATGAGCAGTTCTTC.

In the case of this clonotype: A much more abundant neighbour one base away suggests this may be a read error. In nucleotides, the CDR3 is TGTGCCAACAGTTTATCGGCAGGGTTGAACACTGAAGCTTTCTTT. It encodes CANSLSAGLNTEAFF. V and J are TRBV27 and TRBJ1-1; TRBD1 might be the D (5 bases). This CDR3 has 15 amino acids. CDR1 is MNHEY and CDR2 is SMNVEV in the germline V gene (reference sequence).

This clonotype was picked up many times. V is TRBV4-1 and J is TRBJ2-1; 8 bases map to TRBD2. With V trimmed by 5 bases and J by 0 bases, 18 bases remained unmatched. Germline V gene sequence: CDR1 MGHRA, CDR2 YSYEKL. CDR3 length equals 20 residues. The CDR3: CASSIQGSLAGGYSYNEQFF. CDR3 in DNA: TGCGCCAGCAGCATTCAAGGTAGCCTAGCGGGTGGTTACTCCTACAATGAGCAGTTCTTC.

This clonotype was recorded many times. V and J are TRBV4-1 and TRBJ1-1; D not resolved. Germline assignment: CDR1 MGHRA and CDR2 YSYEKL. V was shortened by 2 bases and J by 1 base, with 11 bases between the two germline ends. This CDR3 region has 15 residues. Here the CDR3 DNA reads TGCGCCAGCAGCCAAATCGGTATGGCGAACACTGAAGCTTTCTTT. Its translation is CASSQIGMANTEAFF.

This clonotype has ten or more counts. The chain carries TRBV15 and TRBJ1-3, with no clear D. Germline-derived CDR1 and CDR2 are LNHNV and YYDKDF (reference sequence). The ends were cut back, 1 base at V and 0 bases at J, with 13 bases in the middle. This CDR3 is 17 amino acids long. The DNA of the CDR3 is TGTGCCACCAGCAGAGGCGGGTTTAGTGGCTCTGGAAACACCATATATTTT. The encoded protein is CATSRGGFSGSGNTIYF.

This clonotype was detected ten times or more. The V and J genes are TRBV3-1 and TRBJ2-3; TRBD2 matches 12 bases. Trimming at V came to 6 bases and at J to 1 base, leaving 5 bases not matched to a gene. Looked up from germline, CDR1 is LGHDT and CDR2 is YNNKEL (reference sequence). The CDR3 is 16 amino acids. In DNA form, the CDR3 reads TGTGCCAGCAGTCGGACTAGCGGGATTGGCACAGATACGCAGTATTTT. This translates into CASSRTSGIGTDTQYF.